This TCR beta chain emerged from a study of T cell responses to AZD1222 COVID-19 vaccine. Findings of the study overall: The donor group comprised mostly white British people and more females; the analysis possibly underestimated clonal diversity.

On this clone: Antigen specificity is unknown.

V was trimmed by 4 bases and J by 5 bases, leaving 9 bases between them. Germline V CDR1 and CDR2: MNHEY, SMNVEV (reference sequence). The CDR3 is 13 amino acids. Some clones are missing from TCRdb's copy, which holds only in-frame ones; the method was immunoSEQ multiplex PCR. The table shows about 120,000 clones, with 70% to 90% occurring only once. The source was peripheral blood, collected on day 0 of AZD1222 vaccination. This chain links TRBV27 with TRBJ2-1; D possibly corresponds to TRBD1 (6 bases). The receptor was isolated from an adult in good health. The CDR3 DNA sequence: TGTGCCAGCAGTTCAGGGGTTCACAATGAGCAGTTCTTC. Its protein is CASSSGVHNEQFF.